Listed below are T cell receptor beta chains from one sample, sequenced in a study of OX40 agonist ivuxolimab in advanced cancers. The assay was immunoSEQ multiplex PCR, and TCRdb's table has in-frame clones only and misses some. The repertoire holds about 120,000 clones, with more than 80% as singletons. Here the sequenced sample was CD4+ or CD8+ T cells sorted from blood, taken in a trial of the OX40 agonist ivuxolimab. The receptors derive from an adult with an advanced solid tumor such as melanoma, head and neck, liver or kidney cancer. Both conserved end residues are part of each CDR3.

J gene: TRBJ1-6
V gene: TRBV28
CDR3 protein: CASSLRGTGLFSSYNSPLHF

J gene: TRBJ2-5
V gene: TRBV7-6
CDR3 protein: CASSLKRTGVYQETQYF

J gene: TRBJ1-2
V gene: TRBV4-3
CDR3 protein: CASSQDGIYGYTF

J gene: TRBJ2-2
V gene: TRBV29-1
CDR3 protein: CSVQTEIYTGELFF

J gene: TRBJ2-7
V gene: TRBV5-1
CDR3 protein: CASTIGQLSSYEQYF

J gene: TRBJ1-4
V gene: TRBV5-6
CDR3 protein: CASSFGGRNEKLFF

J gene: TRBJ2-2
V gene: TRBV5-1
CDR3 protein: CASSALRVTGELFF

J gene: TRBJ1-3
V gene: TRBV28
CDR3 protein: CASSPGQVISGNTIYF

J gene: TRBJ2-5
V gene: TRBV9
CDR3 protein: CASSVETGTPRETQYF

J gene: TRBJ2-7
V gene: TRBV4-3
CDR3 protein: CASSHDATRNYEQYF

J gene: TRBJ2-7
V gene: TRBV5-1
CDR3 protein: CASSFRLAGGQSYEQYF

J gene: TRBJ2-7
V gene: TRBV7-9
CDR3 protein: CASSYGTDLAQYF

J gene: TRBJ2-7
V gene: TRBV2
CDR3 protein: CASKGQAYEQYF

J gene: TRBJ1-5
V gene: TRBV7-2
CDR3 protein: CASSQRGQGTGSNQPQHF

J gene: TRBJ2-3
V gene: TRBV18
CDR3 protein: CASSPGRDTQYF

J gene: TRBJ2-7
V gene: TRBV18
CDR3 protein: CASSPRAAGSSYEQYF

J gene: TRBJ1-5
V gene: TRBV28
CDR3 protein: CASTASGEGSQPQHF

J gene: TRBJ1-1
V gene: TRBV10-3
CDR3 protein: CAISGQGQGQTEAFF

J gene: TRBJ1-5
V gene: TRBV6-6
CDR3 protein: CASRQTGGNNQPQHF

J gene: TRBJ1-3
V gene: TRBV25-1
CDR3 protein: CASSEHSGGNTIYF

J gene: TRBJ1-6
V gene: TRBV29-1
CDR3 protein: CSARQGSSYNSPPHF

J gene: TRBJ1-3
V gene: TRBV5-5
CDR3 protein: CASSLDFPGTGSGNTIYF

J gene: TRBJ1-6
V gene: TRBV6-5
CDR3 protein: CASSYTQQGSLFTLHF

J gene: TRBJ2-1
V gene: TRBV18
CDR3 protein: CASSPGLAGSNEQFF

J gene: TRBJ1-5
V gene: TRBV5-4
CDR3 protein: CASSLGPLDQPQHF

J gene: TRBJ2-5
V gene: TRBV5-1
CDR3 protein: CASSLAGYQETQYF

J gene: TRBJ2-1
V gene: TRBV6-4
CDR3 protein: CASSVHRDDEQFF

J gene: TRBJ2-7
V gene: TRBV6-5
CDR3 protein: CASSLRDRSHEQYF

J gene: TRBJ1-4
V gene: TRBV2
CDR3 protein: CASSPRGGTNEKLFF

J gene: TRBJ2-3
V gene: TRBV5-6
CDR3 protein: CASSQLDRGHRTDTQYF

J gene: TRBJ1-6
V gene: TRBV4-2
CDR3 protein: CASSQAGLSPNSPLHF

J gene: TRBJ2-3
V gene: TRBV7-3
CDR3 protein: CASSPRGPANTQYF

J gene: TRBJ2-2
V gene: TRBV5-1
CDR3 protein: CASSLVSGQGVPGELFF

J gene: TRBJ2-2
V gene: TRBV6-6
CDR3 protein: CASSRDNLSTGELFF

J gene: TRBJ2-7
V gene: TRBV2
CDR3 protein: CASSEGLYEQYF

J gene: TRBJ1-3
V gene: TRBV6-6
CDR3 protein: CASSESKLSGNTIYF

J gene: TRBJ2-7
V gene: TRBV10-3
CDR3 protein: CAIRSELYEQYF

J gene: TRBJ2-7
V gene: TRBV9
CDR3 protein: CASSVAGGYAEQYF

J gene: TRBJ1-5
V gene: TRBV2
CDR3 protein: CASNRGGQAQHF

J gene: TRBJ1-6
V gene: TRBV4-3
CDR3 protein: CASSQDPLGNSPLHF

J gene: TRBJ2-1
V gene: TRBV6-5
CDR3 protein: CASSYSAIFGEQFF

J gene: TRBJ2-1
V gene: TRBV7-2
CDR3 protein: CASSTDLLPYNEQFF

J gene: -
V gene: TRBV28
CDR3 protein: CASSLHSAYEQYF

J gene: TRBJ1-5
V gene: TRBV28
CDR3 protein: CASSVGYFGEPQHF

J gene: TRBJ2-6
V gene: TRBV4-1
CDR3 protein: CASSQARPSGANVLTF

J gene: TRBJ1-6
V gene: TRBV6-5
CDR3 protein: CASRQDLYNSPLHF

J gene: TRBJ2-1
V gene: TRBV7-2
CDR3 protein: CASSFALISSYNEQFF

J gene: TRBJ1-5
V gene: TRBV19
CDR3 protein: CASSRGQSNQPQHF

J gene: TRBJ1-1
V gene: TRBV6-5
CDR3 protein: CASSYRDRDEAFF